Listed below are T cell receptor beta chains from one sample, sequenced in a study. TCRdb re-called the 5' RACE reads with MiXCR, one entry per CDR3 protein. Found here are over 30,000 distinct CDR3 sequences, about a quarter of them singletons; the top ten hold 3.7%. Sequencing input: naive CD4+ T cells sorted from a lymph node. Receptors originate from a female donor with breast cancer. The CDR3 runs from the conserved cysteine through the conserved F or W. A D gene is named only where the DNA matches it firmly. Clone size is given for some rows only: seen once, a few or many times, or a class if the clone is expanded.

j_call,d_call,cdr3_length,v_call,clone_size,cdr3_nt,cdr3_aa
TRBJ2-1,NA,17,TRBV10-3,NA,TGTGCCATCAGTGCAACCGACAGCCCGAGCTCCTACAATGAGCAGTTCTTC,CAISATDSPSSYNEQFF
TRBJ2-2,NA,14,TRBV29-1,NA,TGCAGCGTTGAAAGGCAGGGAGGCACCGGGGAGCTGTTTTTT,CSVERQGGTGELFF
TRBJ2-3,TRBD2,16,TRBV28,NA,TGTGCCAGCAGTCGTCCGGGACTACCTAGCACAGATACGCAGTATTTT,CASSRPGLPSTDTQYF
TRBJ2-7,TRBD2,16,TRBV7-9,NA,TGTGCCAGCAGCCCCAAACCCCTAGCGGCAAACTACGAGCAGTACTTC,CASSPKPLAANYEQYF
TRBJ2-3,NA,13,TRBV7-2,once,TGTGCCAGCAGCTTACCGAACACAGATACGCGGTATTTT,CASSLPNTDTRYF
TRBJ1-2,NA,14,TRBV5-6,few,TGTGCCAGCAGGCCCCCCGGGACATCGCGTGGCTACACCTTC,CASRPPGTSRGYTF
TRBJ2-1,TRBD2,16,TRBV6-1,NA,TGTGCCAGCACCCCCTTCCGGACTAGCGGGACCGGTGAGCAGTTCTTC,CASTPFRTSGTGEQFF
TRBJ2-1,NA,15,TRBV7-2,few,TGTGCCAGCAGACAATTAGCGGTCGCTGCCTATGAGCAGTTCTTC,CASRQLAVAAYEQFF
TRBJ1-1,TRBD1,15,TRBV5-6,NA,TGTGCCAGCAGCTCCGCCCGGACAGGCGACACTGAAGCTTTCTTT,CASSSARTGDTEAFF
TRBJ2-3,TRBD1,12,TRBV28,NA,TGTGCCAGTAACAGGGGGGCAGATACGCAGTATTTT,CASNRGADTQYF
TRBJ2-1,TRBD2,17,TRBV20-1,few,TGCAGTGCTAGAGCCCTTAAGACTAGCGGGACCTACAATGAGCAGTTCTTC,CSARALKTSGTYNEQFF
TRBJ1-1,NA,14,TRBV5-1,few,TGCGCCAGCACCCGGGACGGCCTGAACACTGAAGCTTTCTTT,CASTRDGLNTEAFF
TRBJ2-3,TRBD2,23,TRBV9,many,TGTGCCAGCAGCGTTACGGTGGCTAGCGGGAGTCGGTCCCCCGAGTTTAGCACAGATACGCAGTATTTT,CASSVTVASGSRSPEFSTDTQYF
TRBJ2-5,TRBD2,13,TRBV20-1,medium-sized,TGCAGTGCTGGACCCGCCGGGGGGGAGACCCAGTACTTC,CSAGPAGGETQYF
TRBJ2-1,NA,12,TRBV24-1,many,TGTGCCACCAGTGATTATAGGGATGAGCAGTTCTTC,CATSDYRDEQFF
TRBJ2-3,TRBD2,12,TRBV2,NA,TGTGCCAGCAGCGGGGGGGCCCGGCAGCAGTATTTT,CASSGGARQQYF
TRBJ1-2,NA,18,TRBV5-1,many,TGCGCCAGCAGCTTCGGAACGTTAGGACAGAGGGCCTCCTATGGCTACACCTTC,CASSFGTLGQRASYGYTF
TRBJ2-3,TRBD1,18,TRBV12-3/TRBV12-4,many,TGTGCCAGCACCGCCTGGGGACAGGGGGCCGGGAGCACAGATACGCAGTATTTT,CASTAWGQGAGSTDTQYF
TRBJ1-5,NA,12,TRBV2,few,TGTGCCGGCAATGACGTTGGTGAGCCCCAGCATTTT,CAGNDVGEPQHF
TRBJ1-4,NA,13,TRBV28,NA,TGTGCCACCCAAGACGGGGGCGGTGAAAAACTGTTTTTT,CATQDGGGEKLFF
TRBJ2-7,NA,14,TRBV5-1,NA,TGCGCCAGCAGCTGGGGGGCGGAGGCCTACGAGCAGTACTTC,CASSWGAEAYEQYF
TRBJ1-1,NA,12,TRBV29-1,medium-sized,TGCAGCGGGGTTGTCATGAACACTGAAGCTTTCTTT,CSGVVMNTEAFF
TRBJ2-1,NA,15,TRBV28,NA,TGTGCCAGCAGTATGGACGTGAGCTCCTACAATGAGCAGTTCTTC,CASSMDVSSYNEQFF
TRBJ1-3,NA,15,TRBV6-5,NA,TGTGCCAGCACCAGATCCCCAGTCTCTGGAAACACCATATATTTT,CASTRSPVSGNTIYF
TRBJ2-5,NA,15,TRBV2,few,TGTGCCAGCAGTGAGGCACGGTCGGGGCAAGAGACCCAGTACTTC,CASSEARSGQETQYF
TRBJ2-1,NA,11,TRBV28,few,TGTGCCAGCAGGGCCTACAATGAGCAGTTCTTC,CASRAYNEQFF
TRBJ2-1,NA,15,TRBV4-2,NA,TGTGCCAACAGCCCCTTTCGTGGGGACACCAATGAGCAGTTCTTC,CANSPFRGDTNEQFF
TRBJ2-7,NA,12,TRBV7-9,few,TGTGCCAGCAGCTCGGTCGGCTACGAGCAGTACTTC,CASSSVGYEQYF
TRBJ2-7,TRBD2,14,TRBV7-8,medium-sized,TGTGCCAGCAGCTTGGGACTAGCGGGATACGAGCAGTACTTC,CASSLGLAGYEQYF
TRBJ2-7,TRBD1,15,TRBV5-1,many,TGCGCCAGCAGCTTGCTGGGGACAGTCACCTACGAGCAGTACTTC,CASSLLGTVTYEQYF
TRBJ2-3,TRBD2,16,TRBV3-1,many,TGTGCCAGCAGCCAAGTTCATCGGGGGGGTAGTTATACGCAGTATTTT,CASSQVHRGGSYTQYF
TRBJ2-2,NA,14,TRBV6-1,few,TGTGCCAGCAGTGTCTCGGGAAGGTCCGGGGAGCTGTTTTTT,CASSVSGRSGELFF
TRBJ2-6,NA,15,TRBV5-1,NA,TGCGCCAGCAGCTTGGCAGACTCTGGGGCCAACGTCCTGACTTTC,CASSLADSGANVLTF
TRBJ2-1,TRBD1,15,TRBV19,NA,TGTGCCAGTACCATCGGGACAGGGGATGGCCATGAGCAGTTCTTC,CASTIGTGDGHEQFF
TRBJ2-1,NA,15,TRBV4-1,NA,TGCGCCAGCAGACCTTGGGCGGGCCCCTACAATGAGCAGTTCTTC,CASRPWAGPYNEQFF
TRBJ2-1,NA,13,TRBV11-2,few,TGTGCCAGCGCAGAGACGGGTTTAAATGAGCAGTTCTTC,CASAETGLNEQFF
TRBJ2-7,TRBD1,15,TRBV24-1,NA,TGTGCCGCCAGTGGTAACCGGGACAGGGCCTACGAGCAGTACTTC,CAASGNRDRAYEQYF
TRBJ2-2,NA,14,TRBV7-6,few,TGTGCCAGCAGCTTAACAGGGAGCACCGGGGAGCTGTTTTTT,CASSLTGSTGELFF
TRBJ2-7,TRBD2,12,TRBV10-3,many,TGTGCCATCAGTCGGACTAGCGCCGAGCAGTACTTC,CAISRTSAEQYF